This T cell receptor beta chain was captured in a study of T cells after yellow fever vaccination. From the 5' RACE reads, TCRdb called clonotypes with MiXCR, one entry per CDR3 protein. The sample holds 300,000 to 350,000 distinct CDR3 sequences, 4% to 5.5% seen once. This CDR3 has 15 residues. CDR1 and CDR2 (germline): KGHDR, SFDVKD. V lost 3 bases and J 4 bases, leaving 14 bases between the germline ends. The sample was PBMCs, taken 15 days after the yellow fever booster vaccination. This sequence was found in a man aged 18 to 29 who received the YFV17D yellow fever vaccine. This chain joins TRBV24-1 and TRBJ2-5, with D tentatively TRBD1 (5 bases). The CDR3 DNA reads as TGTGCCACCAGTGATACCATCCAGGGTCTAGAGACCCAGTACTTC. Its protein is CATSDTIQGLETQYF.